A selection of T cell receptor beta chains follows, all from one sample in a study of blood T cell repertoires in COVID-19. Clones were read by immunoSEQ multiplex PCR, and TCRdb kept only the in-frame ones, dropping some. Among roughly 40,000 clones listed, about 86% were seen once. Material for sequencing was peripheral blood. The receptors derive from a man between 65 and 80 years old with acute or convalescent COVID-19. Both conserved end residues are part of each CDR3. The D gene is left open where the match is weak.

d_call	j_call	cdr3_length	v_call	cdr3_aa
NA	TRBJ1-1	13	TRBV7-9	CASSSQGNTEAFF
TRBD1	TRBJ1-2	15	TRBV5-8	CASSLKGQFNYGYTF
NA	TRBJ1-6	15	TRBV2	CASSEMASYNSPLHF
NA	TRBJ2-4	16	TRBV11-2	CASSSARAESYGIQYF
NA	TRBJ1-5	16	TRBV28	CASSSTRRVGNQPQHF
NA	TRBJ2-7	11	TRBV30	CAWKGEYEQYF
TRBD2	TRBJ2-2	16	TRBV5-4	CASSLGEGRFTGELFF
NA	TRBJ2-3	15	TRBV19	CASSIVSGRTDTQYF
NA	TRBJ2-1	17	TRBV7-6	CASSLVGRREGDNEQFF
NA	TRBJ1-2	12	TRBV7-9	CASDRLHYGYTF
NA	TRBJ1-2	13	TRBV5-5	CASSKGQNYGYTF
NA	TRBJ1-5	16	TRBV4-1	CASSQAGLAGNQPQHF
NA	TRBJ1-2	14	TRBV5-1	CASSLGAGLYGYTF